The sequence of this TCR beta chain was determined in a study of blood T cell repertoires in COVID-19. Looking at the study overall: Nucleic acid was either cDNA or gDNA, and it came from T cells, B-cell-depleted T cells, or PBMCs.

The CDR3 is 15 amino acids. CDR1 is LNHDA and CDR2 is SQIVND in the germline V gene (reference sequence). V dropped 7 bases and J dropped 2; count of bases not matched to a gene: 10. Original analysis: Reference gene primer amplification gave estimated nucleated cell counts. The data were produced by immunoSEQ multiplex PCR, yet TCRdb's version contains in-frame clones alone and is incomplete. V, J and clone size derive from that table, while D and trimming were established from the DNA sequence. Counted here are about 120,000 clones, about 90% occurring once; the ten biggest clones make up almost 30%. This clone was counted a few times.

Sequencing was carried out using peripheral blood. The rearrangement links TRBV19 to TRBJ2-7; 8 nucleotides align to TRBD1. This receptor was taken from a woman in her sixties or seventies with acute or convalescent COVID-19. CDR3 DNA: TGTGCCAGTACCGATACCGGGACAGGAACCTACGAGCAGTACTTC. Its protein product is CASTDTGTGTYEQYF.